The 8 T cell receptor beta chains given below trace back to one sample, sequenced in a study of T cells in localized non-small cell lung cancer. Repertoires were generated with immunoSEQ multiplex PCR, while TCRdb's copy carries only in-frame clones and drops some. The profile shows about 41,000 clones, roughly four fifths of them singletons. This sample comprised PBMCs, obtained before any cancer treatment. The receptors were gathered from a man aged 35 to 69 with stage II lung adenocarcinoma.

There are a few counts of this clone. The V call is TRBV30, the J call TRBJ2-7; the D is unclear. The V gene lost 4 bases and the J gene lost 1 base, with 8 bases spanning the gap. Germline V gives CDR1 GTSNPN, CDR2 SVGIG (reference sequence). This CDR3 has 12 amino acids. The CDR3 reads CAWTAGSYEQYF. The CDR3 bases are TGTGCCTGGACGGCAGGTTCCTACGAGCAGTACTTC. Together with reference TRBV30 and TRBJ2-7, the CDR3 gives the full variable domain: SQTIHQWPATLVQPVGSPLSLECTVEGTSNPNLYWYRQAAGRGLQLLFYSVGIGQISSEVPQNLSASRPQDRQFILSSKKLLLSDSGFYLCAWTAGSYEQYFGPGTRLTVT.

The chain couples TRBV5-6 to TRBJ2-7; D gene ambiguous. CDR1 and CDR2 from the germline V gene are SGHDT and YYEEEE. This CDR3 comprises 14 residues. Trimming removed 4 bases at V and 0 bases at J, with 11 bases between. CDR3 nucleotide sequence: TGTGCCAGCAGCCGCCGTGCCAGCTCCTACGAGCAGTACTTC. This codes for CASSRRASSYEQYF.

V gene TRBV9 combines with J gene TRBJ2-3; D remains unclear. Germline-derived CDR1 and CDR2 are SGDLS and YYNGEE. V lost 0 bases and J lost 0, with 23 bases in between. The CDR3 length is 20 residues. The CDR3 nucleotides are TGTGCCAGCAGCGTAGCTTGGGTGCTCCTTAAGCCACGCAGCACAGATACGCAGTATTTT. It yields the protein CASSVAWVLLKPRSTDTQYF.

The CDR3 loop is CASSQDRGNEQYF. For the CDR3, the DNA is TGTGCCAGCAGCCAAGACAGGGGCAACGAGCAGTACTTC. The rearrangement links TRBV16 to TRBJ2-7, with 8 positions matching TRBD1. The germline V gene encodes CDR1 KGHSY and CDR2 FQNENV. V shed 2 bases and J 5 bases; nucleotides not matched to a gene: 2. The CDR3 consists of 13 residues. The full variable domain, its missing parts supplied by reference TRBV16 and TRBJ2-7, is GEEVAQTPKHLVRGEGQKAKLYCAPIKGHSYVFWYQQVLKNEFKFLISFQNENVFDETGMPKERFSAKCLPNSPCSLEIQATKLEDSAVYFCASSQDRGNEQYFGPGTRLTVT.

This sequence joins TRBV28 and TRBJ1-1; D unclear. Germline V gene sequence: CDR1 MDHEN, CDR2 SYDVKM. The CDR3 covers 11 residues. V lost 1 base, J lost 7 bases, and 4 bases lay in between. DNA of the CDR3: TGTGCCAGCAGTTTATCCCTTGAAGCTTTCTTT. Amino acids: CASSLSLEAFF.

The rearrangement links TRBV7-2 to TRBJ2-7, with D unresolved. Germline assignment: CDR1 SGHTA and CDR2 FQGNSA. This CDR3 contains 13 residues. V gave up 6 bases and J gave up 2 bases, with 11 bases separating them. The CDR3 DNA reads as TGTGCCAGCAGTAGGGAATTGGCCTACGAGCAGTACTTC. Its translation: CASSRELAYEQYF.

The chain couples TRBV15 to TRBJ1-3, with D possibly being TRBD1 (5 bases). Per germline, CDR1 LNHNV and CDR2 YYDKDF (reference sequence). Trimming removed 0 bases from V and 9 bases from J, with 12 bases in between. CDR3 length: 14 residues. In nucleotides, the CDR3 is TGTGCCACCAGCAGAGATCGGGACCTCCCCACCATATATTTT. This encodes CATSRDRDLPTIYF.

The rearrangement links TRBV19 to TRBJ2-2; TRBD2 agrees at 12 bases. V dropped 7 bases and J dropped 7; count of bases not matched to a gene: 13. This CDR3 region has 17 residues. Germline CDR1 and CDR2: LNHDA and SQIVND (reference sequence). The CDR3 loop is CASTPNRLAGVDGELFF. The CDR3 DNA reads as TGTGCCAGTACCCCTAACCGACTAGCGGGAGTAGACGGGGAGCTGTTTTTT.